One and the same sample provided the 19 T cell receptor beta chains below, sequenced in a study of T cell responses to AZD1222 COVID-19 vaccine. TCRdb's copy holds only in-frame clones and misses some; the assay was immunoSEQ multiplex PCR. The sample shows under 200,000 clones, 88% of them seen only once. Sequenced material: peripheral blood, taken 28 days after the second AZD1222 dose. Receptors were obtained from an adult who received the AZD1222 COVID-19 vaccine.

This clone was counted only a few times. The chain uses TRBV19 and TRBJ2-7, with 12 bases lining up with TRBD1. The V gene end was trimmed by 6 bases and the J gene end by 9 bases; junction bases not matched to a gene: 15. The CDR3 runs to 16 residues. Looked up from germline, CDR1 is LNHDA and CDR2 is SQIVND (reference sequence). CDR3 nucleotides: TGTGCCAGTAGCCTCACCGGGACAGGGGGCCACGTAGGGCAGTACTTC. Its protein is CASSLTGTGGHVGQYF.

The table lists this clone with a count of one. V and J are TRBV10-3 and TRBJ2-3; 8 nucleotides line up with TRBD2. The CDR3 contains 16 residues. The ends lost 10 bases at V and 2 bases at J; junction bases unmatched: 14. Germline V gene lookup returns CDR1 ENHRY and CDR2 SYGVKD. CDR3 DNA: TGTGCCACCCCCCGGGAGGGACCTGGGGCCACAGATACGCAGTATTTT. This sequence encodes CATPREGPGATDTQYF.

This rearrangement joins TRBV7-8 to TRBJ2-7, with a tentative D call TRBD1 (5 bases). Germline CDR1 is SGHVS and CDR2 is FQNEAQ. The CDR3 has 13 residues. V dropped 8 bases and J dropped 1 base, with 12 bases sitting between them. The CDR3 DNA sequence: TGTGCCAGCGACTCAGGGTTATCCTACGAGCAGTACTTC. Its translation is CASDSGLSYEQYF.

CDR3 residues: CASSYSTGASYGYTF. CDR3 coding DNA: TGTGCCAGCAGTTACTCGACGGGGGCGAGTTATGGCTACACCTTC. The V call is TRBV6-2 or TRBV6-3, the J call TRBJ1-2; D might be TRBD1 (6 bases). The germline CDR1 and CDR2 sequences are MNHEY and SVGEGT. CDR3 length equals 15 residues. V lost 0 bases and J 5 bases, leaving 13 bases between the germline ends.

This chain's CDR3 is CASSSWGQGLAESYEQYF. The DNA of the CDR3 is TGTGCCAGCAGTTCCTGGGGACAGGGACTAGCGGAGTCCTACGAGCAGTACTTC. The rearrangement joins TRBV7-9 to TRBJ2-7; TRBD2 matches 11 bases. This CDR3 spans 18 amino acids. J was trimmed by 1 base and V by 6 bases; bases with no gene match: 14. Germline values: CDR1 SEHNR, CDR2 FQNEAQ (reference sequence).

This clone was observed a single time. The genes are TRBV25-1 and TRBJ1-1; TRBD1 might be the D (6 bases). In germline, CDR1 is MGHDK, CDR2 SYGVNS. This CDR3 is built from 13 residues. V lost 6 bases to trimming and J lost 5 bases, with 13 bases between them. The CDR3 loop is CASRGRGETEAFF. The CDR3 DNA sequence: TGTGCCAGCAGGGGCAGGGGAGAGACTGAAGCTTTCTTT.

Regarding this clone: Different DNA sequences within this sample yield the same CDR3. The chain combines TRBV29-1 with TRBJ1-1; 8 positions match TRBD1. Germline V CDR1 and CDR2: SQVTM, ANQGSEA. V dropped 6 bases and J dropped 4; count of bases not matched to a gene: 7. The CDR3 extends over 13 amino acids. This CDR3 reads CSVLQGGGTEAFF. CDR3 nucleotide sequence: TGCAGCGTCCTACAGGGGGGTGGCACTGAAGCTTTCTTT.

The V gene is TRBV2, the J gene TRBJ2-7; D might be TRBD1 (6 bases). V lost 10 bases, J lost 6 bases, and 13 bases lay in between. CDR3 size: 11 residues. The germline V gene has CDR1 SNHLY and CDR2 FYNNEI. The CDR3 DNA sequence: TGTGCCACCCTCGTCAGGGGCGAGCAGTACTTC. Amino acids: CATLVRGEQYF.

The V and J genes are TRBV9 and TRBJ1-1, with a possible D match to TRBD1 (5 bases). Germline values: CDR1 SGDLS, CDR2 YYNGEE. Trimming removed 4 bases at V and 3 bases at J, with 16 bases between. CDR3 size: 15 residues. As DNA, the CDR3 is TGTGCCAGCAGCCCGGGTGGGGCGCAGGACACTGAAGCTTTCTTT. Residues: CASSPGGAQDTEAFF. The full variable domain, its missing parts supplied by reference TRBV9 and TRBJ1-1, is DSGVTQTPKHLITATGQRVTLRCSPRSGDLSVYWYQQSLDQGLQFLIQYYNGEERAKGNILERFSAQQFPDLHSELNLSSLELGDSALYFCASSPGGAQDTEAFFGQGTRLTVV.

This sequence joins TRBV10-3 and TRBJ2-1; D may be TRBD2 (6 bases). The CDR3 runs to 15 residues. Germline values: CDR1 ENHRY, CDR2 SYGVKD. V was pared by 2 bases and J by 7 bases, with 15 bases between. DNA for the CDR3: TGTGCCATCAGTGAGCCCGCGGGACTCCAGAATGAGCAGTTCTTC. Amino acid sequence: CAISEPAGLQNEQFF.

The CDR3 nucleotides read TGTGCCAGCAGCCAACTTCCCGGGACAGGGAATTCACCCCTCCACTTT. Amino acids: CASSQLPGTGNSPLHF. The V call is TRBV3-1 (or the pseudogene TRBV3-2), the J call TRBJ1-6, with TRBD1 matching over 9 bases. The trim removed 2 bases at V and 7 bases at J, leaving 6 bases unmatched. The CDR3 totals 16 residues. Germline V CDR1 and CDR2: LGHDT, YNNKEL (reference sequence).

With respect to this clone: Compared with germline, one end of the junction differs, possibly owing to a read error. The V call is TRBV5-1, the J call TRBJ2-7; the D gene is possibly TRBD2 (6 bases). CDR3 size: 15 residues. Germline CDR1 SGHRS, CDR2 YFSETQ. The CDR3 DNA is TGCGCCAGCAGCCCTGGGGGGACTCCCTCCCACGAGCAGTACTTC. Protein sequence: CASSPGGTPSHEQYF. The variable domain in full, completed from reference TRBV5-1 and TRBJ2-7, reads KAGVTQTPRYLIKTRGQQVTLSCSPISGHRSVSWYQQTPGQGLQFLFEYFSETQRNKGNFPGRFSGRQFSNSRSEMNVSTLELGDSALYLCASSPGGTPSHEQYFGPGTRLTVT.

The V gene is TRBV20-1, the J gene TRBJ2-1, with TRBD1 identical over 9 bases. J lost 6 bases, V lost 6 bases, and 9 bases had no gene match. Looked up from germline, CDR1 is DFQATT and CDR2 is SNEGSKA (reference sequence). The CDR3 contains 14 residues. The CDR3 loop reads CSASYRGLGNEQFF. The CDR3 coding sequence is TGCAGTGCCAGTTACAGGGGGCTGGGCAATGAGCAGTTCTTC.

The V call is TRBV19, the J call TRBJ1-5; TRBD1 agrees at 7 bases. This CDR3 contains 15 residues. Germline V gene sequence: CDR1 LNHDA, CDR2 SQIVND (reference sequence). Trimming took 2 bases from V and 6 from J; bases not matched to a gene: 7. The CDR3: CASSIFGQGGQPQHF. The CDR3 DNA reads TGTGCCAGTAGTATATTCGGCCAGGGGGGTCAGCCCCAGCATTTT.

The rearrangement uses TRBV9 and TRBJ1-2; 7 nucleotides match TRBD1. CDR1 and CDR2 from the germline V gene are SGDLS and YYNGEE. The CDR3 is 16 amino acids. Trimming removed 4 bases from V and 1 base from J; junction bases left unmatched: 10. The CDR3 sequence is CASSPPGDRDNYGYTF. The CDR3 DNA follows: TGTGCCAGCAGCCCCCCGGGGGACAGAGATAACTATGGCTACACCTTC.

V is TRBV9 and J is TRBJ2-1; D not certain. CDR1 and CDR2 from the germline V gene are SGDLS and YYNGEE. There are 11 residues in the CDR3. The V gene lost 2 bases and the J gene lost 9 bases, with 6 bases spanning the gap. The CDR3, as DNA: TGTGCCAGCAGCGTGCGCGGTGAGCAGTTCTTC. It codes for CASSVRGEQFF.

This chain joins TRBV7-3 and TRBJ2-5; 8 bases align to TRBD2. The ends lost 5 bases at V and 5 bases at J; junction bases unmatched: 10. The CDR3 has 15 amino acids. Per the germline V gene, CDR1 is SGHTA and CDR2 is FQGTGA. CDR3 nucleotide sequence: TGTGCCAGCAGCCCTGGGACTAGTTCTCGGGAGACCCAGTACTTC. It yields the protein CASSPGTSSRETQYF.

This clone was recorded only once. The chain links TRBV28 to TRBJ2-1; tentative D call: TRBD1 (6 bases). Germline values: CDR1 MDHEN, CDR2 SYDVKM. V was trimmed by 3 bases and J by 10 bases, leaving 16 bases between them. The CDR3 spans 14 residues. CDR3 coding DNA: TGTGCCAGCAGTTTTAATACGGACAGAGGGGAGCAGTTCTTC. Protein sequence: CASSFNTDRGEQFF.

V and J are TRBV24-1 and TRBJ2-6; D remains unclear. This CDR3 is 13 amino acids long. Germline V gives CDR1 KGHDR, CDR2 SFDVKD. Trimming took 7 bases from V and 0 from J, leaving 3 bases between them. The CDR3 DNA follows: TGTGCCACCAGGGCCTCTGGGGCCAACGTCCTGACTTTC. This translates into CATRASGANVLTF.